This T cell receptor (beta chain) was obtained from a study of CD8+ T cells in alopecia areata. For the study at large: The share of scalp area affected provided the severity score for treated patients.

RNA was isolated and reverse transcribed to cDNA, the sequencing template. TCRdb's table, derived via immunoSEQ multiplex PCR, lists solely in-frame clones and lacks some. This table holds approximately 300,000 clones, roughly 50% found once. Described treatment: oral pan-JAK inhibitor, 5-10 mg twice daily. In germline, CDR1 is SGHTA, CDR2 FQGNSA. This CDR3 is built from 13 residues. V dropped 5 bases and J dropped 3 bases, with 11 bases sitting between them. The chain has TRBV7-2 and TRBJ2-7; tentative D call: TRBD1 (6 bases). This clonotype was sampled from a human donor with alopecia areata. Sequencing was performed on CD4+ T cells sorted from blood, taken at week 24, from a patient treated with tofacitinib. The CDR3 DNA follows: TGTGCCAGCAGCCTTGACAGGTACTACGAGCAGTACTTC. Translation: CASSLDRYYEQYF.